The 27 T cell receptor beta chains in this list originate from one sample, sequenced in a study of blood T cell repertoires in COVID-19. Method: immunoSEQ multiplex PCR; TCRdb's copy keeps in-frame clones and lacks some. The sample gives about 230,000 clones, roughly 90% of which show up once; roughly 4% is in the top ten. Sample: PBMCs or T cells enriched from blood (not recorded which). Receptor source: a woman younger than 45 with acute COVID-19.

The rearrangement uses TRBV20-1 and TRBJ2-1, with TRBD2 matching 8 bases. With 3 bases clipped from V and 0 bases from J, the junction kept 4 bases outside the gene matches. The CDR3 sequence is 15 residues long. Germline loops: CDR1 DFQATT, CDR2 SNEGSKA (reference sequence). CDR3 sequence reads: CSASVAGLSYNEQFF. CDR3 coding DNA: TGCAGTGCTAGTGTAGCGGGGCTCTCCTACAATGAGCAGTTCTTC.

The chain combines TRBV6-4 with TRBJ1-6; 7 nucleotides agree with TRBD1. The CDR3 runs to 15 residues. V shed 4 bases and J 9 bases; nucleotides not matched to a gene: 9. Germline V CDR1 and CDR2: MRHNA, SNTAGT. CDR3 residues: CASSAETGSGSPLHF. The CDR3 region has the DNA TGTGCCAGCAGTGCCGAGACAGGGTCGGGTTCACCCCTCCACTTT.

The J gene is TRBJ2-7, the V gene TRBV6-5; 8 nucleotides line up with TRBD2. The junction had 7 bases not matched to a gene; V was cut back by 7 bases and J by 2 bases. Germline values: CDR1 MNHEY, CDR2 SVGAGI. This CDR3 spans 14 amino acids. DNA of the CDR3: TGTGCCAGCACCTCCGGGGGGGACACCTACGAGCAGTACTTC. As protein: CASTSGGDTYEQYF.

This rearrangement joins TRBV30 to TRBJ1-2; a possible D gene is TRBD1 (6 bases). The V gene's germline CDR1 is GTSNPN and CDR2 SVGIG (reference sequence). V gave up 5 bases and J gave up 4 bases, with 11 bases separating them. The CDR3 consists of 12 residues. The CDR3 reads CAWGRGFYGYTF. The CDR3 bases are TGTGCCTGGGGGAGGGGGTTCTATGGCTACACCTTC.

The chain combines TRBV7-3 with TRBJ2-2; 8 bases agree with TRBD1. The J segment lost 5 bases and the V segment lost 4 bases, leaving 15 bases of the junction unmatched. There are 18 residues in the CDR3. CDR1 and CDR2 from the germline V gene are SGHTA and FQGTGA. Written as DNA, the CDR3 is TGTGCCAGCAGCTCCCAACCCCGGACAGGGTTAACGACCGGGGAGCTGTTTTTT. Its translation is CASSSQPRTGLTTGELFF.

This chain joins TRBV7-2 and TRBJ1-2, with 8 positions matching TRBD1. Germline V CDR1 and CDR2: SGHTA, FQGNSA. J lost 3 bases, V lost 5 bases, and 8 bases had no gene match. This CDR3 is 15 amino acids long. CDR3 residues: CASSPSGQGHYGYTF. The CDR3 DNA reads as TGTGCCAGCAGCCCATCCGGACAGGGCCACTATGGCTACACCTTC.

The chain couples TRBV30 to TRBJ2-7; perhaps TRBD2 as D (6 bases). Trimming stripped 4 bases from V and 6 bases from J, with 25 bases between. The CDR3 extends over 16 amino acids. The germline V gene has CDR1 GTSNPN and CDR2 SVGIG (reference sequence). CDR3 coding DNA: TGTGCCTGGAATCTAAATTCCGGGACTGTCGGCGGCGAGCAGTACTTC. It encodes CAWNLNSGTVGGEQYF.

Here the CDR3 reads CASSLEQPTDTQYF. The CDR3 nucleotides are TGTGCCAGCAGCTTGGAACAGCCCACAGATACGCAGTATTTT. The V gene is TRBV5-6, the J gene TRBJ2-3; unclear D gene. The germline gives CDR1 SGHDT, CDR2 YYEEEE. The CDR3 sequence is 14 residues long. V lost 0 bases and J 2 bases, leaving 7 bases between the germline ends.

The chain recombines TRBV7-2 with TRBJ2-7; the match to TRBD1 covers 9 bases. V trimming: 5 bases; J trimming: 4 bases; junction bases outside the gene matches: 9. Germline assignment: CDR1 SGHTA and CDR2 FQGNSA. The CDR3 runs 15 residues. The CDR3 region is CASSGTPGQGYEQYF. The CDR3 DNA is TGTGCCAGCAGCGGGACTCCGGGACAGGGTTACGAGCAGTACTTC.

The chain joins TRBV7-6 to TRBJ1-5; a weak D match, TRBD1 (5 bases). The CDR3 has 11 residues. Deletions cut 5 bases from V and 10 bases from J, with 9 bases between. Germline assignment: CDR1 SGHVS and CDR2 FNYEAQ. CDR3 nucleotide sequence: TGTGCCAGCAGCCCCGGGGGACCCCAGCATTTT. It translates to CASSPGGPQHF. The whole variable domain, filled in from reference TRBV7-6 and TRBJ1-5, reads GAGVSQSPRYKVTKRGQDVALRCDPISGHVSLYWYRQALGQGPEFLTYFNYEAQQDKSGLPNDRFSAERPEGSISTLTIQRTEQRDSAMYRCASSPGGPQHFGDGTRLSIL.

This clone was detected a few times. V is TRBV24-1 and J is TRBJ1-1, with D unclear. The V end lost 3 bases, the J end lost 8 bases, and 12 bases lay between the germline ends. Germline V gene sequence: CDR1 KGHDR, CDR2 SFDVKD. CDR3 size: 13 residues. The CDR3 protein is CATSDTRGREAFF. Written as DNA, the CDR3 is TGTGCCACCAGTGATACCCGGGGTAGGGAAGCTTTCTTT.

V gene TRBV6-5 combines with J gene TRBJ2-3; no firm D call. The CDR3 has 15 amino acids. Trimming took off 7 bases at V and 0 bases at J, with 14 bases between the two ends. Germline V gene data show CDR1 as MNHEY and CDR2 as SVGAGI. CDR3 loop: CASTSVGSSTDTQYF. The DNA for the CDR3 is TGTGCCAGCACCTCAGTGGGCAGCAGCACAGATACGCAGTATTTT.

This clone was recorded a few times. This rearrangement joins TRBV11-3 to TRBJ1-1; D is possibly TRBD1 (6 bases). Trimming stripped 5 bases from V and 3 bases from J, with 10 bases between. Germline V gene data show CDR1 as SGHNT and CDR2 as YENEEA. The CDR3 sequence is 13 residues long. In DNA form, the CDR3 reads TGTGCCAGCAGCCTGACAGGCTACACTGAAGCTTTCTTT. It encodes CASSLTGYTEAFF. The whole variable domain, filled in from reference TRBV11-3 and TRBJ1-1, reads EAGVVQSPRYKIIEKKQPVAFWCNPISGHNTLYWYLQNLGQGPELLIRYENEEAVDDSQLPKDRFSAERLKGVDSTLKIQPAELGDSAVYLCASSLTGYTEAFFGQGTRLTVV.

This sequence joins TRBV1 and TRBJ2-5; TRBD2, as called in the table, went unchecked against the DNA. TRBV1 counts as a pseudogene. This CDR3 is built from 16 residues. The DNA for the CDR3 is TGCACCAGCAGACGGCTAAGGACTAGCGGGGGAGAGACCCAGTACTTC. It codes for CTSRRLRTSGGETQYF.

V usage is TRBV5-4 and J usage is TRBJ2-2; TRBD2 aligns across 11 bases. Looked up from germline, CDR1 is SGHNT and CDR2 is YYREEE (reference sequence). The CDR3 contains 19 residues. V shed 4 bases and J 1 base; nucleotides not matched to a gene: 12. The CDR3 loop reads CASSHLLPGLAVNTGELFF. CDR3 nucleotides: TGTGCCAGCAGCCATTTATTACCGGGACTAGCGGTGAACACCGGGGAGCTGTTTTTT. The full variable domain, completed using reference TRBV5-4 and TRBJ2-2, is ETGVTQSPTHLIKTRGQQVTLRCSSQSGHNTVSWYQQALGQGPQFIFQYYREEENGRGNFPPRFSGLQFPNYSSELNVNALELDDSALYLCASSHLLPGLAVNTGELFFGEGSRLTVL.

In DNA, the CDR3 is TGTGCCGGGAGGGGACTCCCAGAAGCTTTCTTT. Its translation: CAGRGLPEAFF. The chain uses TRBV27 and TRBJ1-1; a possible D gene is TRBD1 (5 bases). The V end was cut by 11 bases, the J end by 8 bases, with 15 bases between. Germline values: CDR1 MNHEY, CDR2 SMNVEV (reference sequence). This CDR3 spans 11 amino acids.

A remark on this clone: In the same sample, other DNA sequences code for this CDR3. The rearrangement links TRBV7-3 to TRBJ1-6; D is perhaps TRBD1 (6 bases). In germline, CDR1 is SGHTA, CDR2 FQGTGA. V dropped 4 bases and J dropped 7 bases, with 8 bases sitting between them. The CDR3 totals 13 residues. The DNA of the CDR3 is TGTGCCAGCAGCTCGGACAGAAATTCACCCCTCCACTTT. Translating gives CASSSDRNSPLHF.

V gene TRBV7-2 combines with J gene TRBJ1-2, with 8 positions matching TRBD1. Germline V gene sequence: CDR1 SGHTA, CDR2 FQGNSA. The CDR3 has 16 residues. Trimming removed 5 bases from V and 4 bases from J; junction bases left unmatched: 12. The CDR3 coding sequence is TGTGCCAGCAGCCCGACAAGGACAGGGATGGGCTATGGCTACACCTTC. Protein sequence: CASSPTRTGMGYGYTF.

The V call is TRBV4-3, the J call TRBJ1-2; D is ambiguous. The CDR3 runs to 14 residues. The germline CDR1 and CDR2 sequences are LGHNA and YSLEER. V lost 1 base to trimming and J lost 3 bases, with 9 bases between them. The CDR3 sequence is CASSQGLGDYGYTF. CDR3 nucleotide sequence: TGCGCCAGCAGCCAAGGCCTGGGCGACTATGGCTACACCTTC.

This chain uses TRBV2 with TRBJ1-1, with TRBD1 matching 7 bases. V was clipped by 3 bases and J by 1 base; unmatched bases: 2. The CDR3 is 14 residues long. Germline V gene sequence: CDR1 SNHLY, CDR2 FYNNEI. CDR3 sequence: CASSDRGTNTEAFF. CDR3 DNA sequence: TGTGCCAGCAGTGACAGGGGGACGAACACTGAAGCTTTCTTT.

The V gene is TRBV6-5, the J gene TRBJ1-2; D is possibly TRBD1 (5 bases). V was pared by 6 bases and J by 7 bases, with 15 bases between. Germline V lookup: CDR1 MNHEY, CDR2 SVGAGI. The CDR3 covers 13 residues. The CDR3 spells CASRVSGNTGYTF. The CDR3 DNA follows: TGTGCCAGCAGGGTCTCAGGGAACACTGGCTACACCTTC.

V is TRBV30 and J is TRBJ1-6, with unresolved D. V was cut by 8 bases and J by 7 bases, with 18 bases left in between. Germline CDR1 reads GTSNPN; CDR2 reads SVGIG (reference sequence). CDR3 length: 14 amino acids. The CDR3 is CARNGATGNSPLHF. The CDR3 DNA sequence: TGTGCCAGAAATGGCGCAACGGGGAATTCACCCCTCCACTTT.

This clone has only a few counts. The CDR3 DNA follows: TGTGCCTGGAGTGGGACAGGGAGCAATCAGCCCCAGCATTTT. It translates to CAWSGTGSNQPQHF. The chain joins TRBV30 to TRBJ1-5, with 8 bases fitting TRBD1. V gave up 1 base and J gave up 1 base; unmatched junction bases: 0. The CDR3 has 14 amino acids. The germline gives CDR1 GTSNPN, CDR2 SVGIG (reference sequence). Filled out from reference TRBV30 and TRBJ1-5, the complete variable domain reads SQTIHQWPATLVQPVGSPLSLECTVEGTSNPNLYWYRQAAGRGLQLLFYSVGIGQISSEVPQNLSASRPQDRQFILSSKKLLLSDSGFYLCAWSGTGSNQPQHFGDGTRLSIL.

This clone has a handful of counts. The same CDR3 arises from other DNA sequences in this sample as well. V and J are TRBV4-1 and TRBJ2-1, with 8 bases lining up with TRBD2. V gave up 1 base and J gave up 7 bases; unmatched junction bases: 6. The CDR3 extends over 15 amino acids. The germline gives CDR1 MGHRA, CDR2 YSYEKL. The CDR3 loop reads CASSQGAGGVNEQFF. The CDR3 nucleotides are TGCGCCAGCAGCCAAGGTGCGGGGGGCGTAAATGAGCAGTTCTTC.

This chain uses TRBV7-9 with TRBJ2-7; TRBD1 agrees at 7 bases. The length of the CDR3 is 13 residues. V lost 0 bases and J lost 6; bases outside the gene matches: 2. Germline V gene sequence: CDR1 SEHNR, CDR2 FQNEAQ (reference sequence). This chain's CDR3 is CASSLAGGGEQYF. The CDR3 region has the DNA TGTGCCAGCAGCTTAGCAGGGGGCGGCGAGCAGTACTTC.

This clone was observed a single time. The chain uses TRBV18 and TRBJ2-7; D is unclear. The V end lost 2 bases, the J end lost 4 bases, and 9 bases lay between the germline ends. CDR1 KGHSH and CDR2 LQKENI come from the germline V gene. This CDR3 is built from 13 residues. This CDR3 is CASSPSGVYEQYF. In nucleotides, the CDR3 is TGTGCCAGCTCACCATCCGGAGTTTACGAGCAGTACTTC.

The count of this clone is one. The chain carries TRBV7-9 and TRBJ1-6, with a weak D call TRBD1 (5 bases). The CDR3 spans 16 residues. Deletions cut 3 bases from V and 7 bases from J, with 16 bases between. CDR1 and CDR2 (germline): SEHNR, FQNEAQ (reference sequence). CDR3 residues: CASSLGRAGSNSPLHF. CDR3 DNA sequence: TGTGCCAGCAGCTTGGGCAGGGCCGGGTCAAATTCACCCCTCCACTTT.